This T cell receptor (beta chain) was obtained from a study of T-cell reconstitution after alpha-beta-depleted transplantation in children. Study results and limitations: TCRbeta diversity was high at day 60 in some patients (a result of surviving recipient T cells and thymic progenitors). Two months or so post-transplant, alpha-beta T cells reportedly derived from several hundred expanded graft clones. Most T-cell counts and diversity one year after the transplant came from T cells that were newly produced.

During its preparation, the TCRbeta library received unique molecular identifiers. TCRdb recomputed calls from the PCR reads with MiXCR, one row per CDR3 protein. Of 200,000 or so distinct CDR3 sequences listed, about 6% are singletons. Remarks on this clonotype: The antigen is undetermined.

CDR3 length: 18 residues. Trimming took 1 base from V and 3 from J, leaving 18 bases between them. Germline V gene sequence: CDR1 SGHAT, CDR2 FQNNGV. The chain couples TRBV11-2 to TRBJ2-2, with D hard to call. The sequencing here drew on PBMCs, taken before TCRalphabeta/CD19-depleted stem cell transplant. This clonotype originated in a girl younger than two with combined immunodeficiency, due to receive a stem cell transplant. CDR3 coding DNA: TGTGCCAGCAGCTTAGGATTTCGCTCCCCCCGATACACCGGGGAGCTGTTTTTT. It translates to CASSLGFRSPRYTGELFF.